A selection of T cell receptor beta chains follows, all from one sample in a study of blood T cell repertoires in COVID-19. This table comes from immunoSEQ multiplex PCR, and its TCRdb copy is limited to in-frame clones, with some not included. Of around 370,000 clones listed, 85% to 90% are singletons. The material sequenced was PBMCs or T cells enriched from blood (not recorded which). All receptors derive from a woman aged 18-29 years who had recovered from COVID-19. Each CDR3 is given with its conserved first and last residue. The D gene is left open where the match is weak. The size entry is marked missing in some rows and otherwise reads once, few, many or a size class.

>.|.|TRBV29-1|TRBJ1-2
TGCAGCGTCCCCCACCCCCAGCCAGGGGCCAAGGGCTATGGCTACACCTTC
CSVPHPQPGAKGYGYTF
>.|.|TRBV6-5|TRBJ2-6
TGTGCCAGCAAAACACCGTACTCTGGGGCCAACGTCCTGACTTTC
CASKTPYSGANVLTF
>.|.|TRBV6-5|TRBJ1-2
TGTGCCAGCAGTTACTCGGGCAAAGGGGATAACTATGGCTACACCTTC
CASSYSGKGDNYGYTF
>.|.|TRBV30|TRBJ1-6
TGTGCCACGGCTCAAGTCGTCGGGTCACCCCTCCACTTT
CATAQVVGSPLHF
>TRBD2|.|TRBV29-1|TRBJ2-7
TGCAGCGTTGTTAACGGGGGGACCTACGAGCAGTACTTC
CSVVNGGTYEQYF
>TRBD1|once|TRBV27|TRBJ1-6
TGTGCCAGCAGTTTAGGAGGGACAGGGGGTAAAAGCTCCTATAATTCACCCCTCCACTTT
CASSLGGTGGKSSYNSPLHF
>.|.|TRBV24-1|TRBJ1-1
TGTGCCACCAGTGATGCCAGAGCAGGGGTGGGCACTGAAGCTTTCTTT
CATSDARAGVGTEAFF
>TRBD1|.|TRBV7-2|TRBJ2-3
TGTGCCAGCAGCTTGCGCAGGGGGCTCACAGATACGCAGTATTTT
CASSLRRGLTDTQYF
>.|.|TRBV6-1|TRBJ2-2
TGTGCCAGCAGTGAACAGGCCACCGGGGAGCTGTTTTTT
CASSEQATGELFF
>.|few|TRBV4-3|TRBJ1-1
TGCGCCAGCAGCAAAGGTAGGGGCAGGGGCACTGAAGCTTTCTTT
CASSKGRGRGTEAFF
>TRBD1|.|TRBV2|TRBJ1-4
TGTGCCAGCAGTGAAACGACAGGGCTGAATGAAAAACTGTTTTTT
CASSETTGLNEKLFF
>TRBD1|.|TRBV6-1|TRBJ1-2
TGTGCCAGCAGTGAACAGGGGGCGGAGTTCTCCTATGGCTACACCTTC
CASSEQGAEFSYGYTF
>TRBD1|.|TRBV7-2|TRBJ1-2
TGTGCCAGCAGCTTAGCGAGGACAGGTGAAATGGGTGGCTACACCTTC
CASSLARTGEMGGYTF
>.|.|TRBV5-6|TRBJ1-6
TGTGCCAGCGTGGAGGGCCCCTCATATAATTCACCCCTCCACTTT
CASVEGPSYNSPLHF
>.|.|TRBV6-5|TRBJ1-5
TGTGCCAGTAGAGGAAATGGCAATCAGCCCCAGCATTTT
CASRGNGNQPQHF
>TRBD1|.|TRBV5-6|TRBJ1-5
TGTGCCAGCAGCATAGGGACAGGGGCTGAGTATTTT
CASSIGTGAEYF